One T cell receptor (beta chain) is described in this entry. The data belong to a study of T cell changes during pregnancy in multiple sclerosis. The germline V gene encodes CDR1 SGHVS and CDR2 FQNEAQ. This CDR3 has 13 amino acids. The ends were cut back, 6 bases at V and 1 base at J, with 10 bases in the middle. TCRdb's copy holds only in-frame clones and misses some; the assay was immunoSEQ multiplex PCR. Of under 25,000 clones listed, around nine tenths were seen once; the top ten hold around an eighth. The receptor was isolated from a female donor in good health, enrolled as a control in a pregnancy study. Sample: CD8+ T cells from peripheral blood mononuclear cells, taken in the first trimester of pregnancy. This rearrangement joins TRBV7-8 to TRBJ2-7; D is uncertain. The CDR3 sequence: CASSQAPSYEQYF. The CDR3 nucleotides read TGTGCCAGCAGTCAGGCCCCATCCTACGAGCAGTACTTC.